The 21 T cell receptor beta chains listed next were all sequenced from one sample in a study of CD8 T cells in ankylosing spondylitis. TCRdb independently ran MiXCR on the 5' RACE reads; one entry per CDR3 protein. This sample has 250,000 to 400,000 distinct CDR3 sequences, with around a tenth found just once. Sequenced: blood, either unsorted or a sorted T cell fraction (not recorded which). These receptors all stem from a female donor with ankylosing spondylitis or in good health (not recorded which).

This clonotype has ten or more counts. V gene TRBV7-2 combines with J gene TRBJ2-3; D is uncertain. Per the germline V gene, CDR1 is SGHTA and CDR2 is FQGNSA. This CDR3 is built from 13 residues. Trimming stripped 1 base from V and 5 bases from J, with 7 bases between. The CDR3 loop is CASSLEILDTQYF. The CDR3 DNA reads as TGTGCCAGCAGCTTAGAGATCTTAGATACGCAGTATTTT.

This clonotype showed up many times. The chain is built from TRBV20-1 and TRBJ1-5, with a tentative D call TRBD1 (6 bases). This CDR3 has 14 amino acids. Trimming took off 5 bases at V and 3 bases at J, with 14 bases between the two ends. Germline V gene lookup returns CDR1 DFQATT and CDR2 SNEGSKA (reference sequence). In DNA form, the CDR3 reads TGCAGTGCTGCGGGGGCAGGAACCAATCAGCCCCAGCATTTT. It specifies CSAAGAGTNQPQHF.

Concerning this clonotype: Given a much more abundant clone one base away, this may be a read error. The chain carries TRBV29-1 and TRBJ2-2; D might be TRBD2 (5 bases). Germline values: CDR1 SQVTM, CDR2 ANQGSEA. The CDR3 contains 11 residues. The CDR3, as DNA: TGCAGCGTTGAAGATCCCGGGGAGCCGTTTTTT. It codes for CSVEDPGEPFF.

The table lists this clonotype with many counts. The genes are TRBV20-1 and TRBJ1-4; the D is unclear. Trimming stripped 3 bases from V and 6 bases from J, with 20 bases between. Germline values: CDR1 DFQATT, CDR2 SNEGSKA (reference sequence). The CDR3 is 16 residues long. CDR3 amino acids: CSARDKKHPGDEKLFF. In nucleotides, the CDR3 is TGCAGTGCTAGGGATAAAAAACATCCAGGAGATGAAAAACTGTTTTTT.

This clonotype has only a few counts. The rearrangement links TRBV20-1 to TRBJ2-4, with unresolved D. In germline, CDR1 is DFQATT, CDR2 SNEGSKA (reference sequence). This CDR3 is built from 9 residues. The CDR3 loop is CIEKNIQYF. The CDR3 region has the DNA TGCATAGAGAAAAACATTCAGTACTTC.

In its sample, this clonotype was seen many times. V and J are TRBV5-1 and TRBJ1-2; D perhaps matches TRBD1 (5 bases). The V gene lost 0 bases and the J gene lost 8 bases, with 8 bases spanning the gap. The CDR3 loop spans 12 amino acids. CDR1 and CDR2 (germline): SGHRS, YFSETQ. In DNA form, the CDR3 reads TGCGCCAGCAGCTTGGTGGGGCCCGGCTACACCTTC. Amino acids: CASSLVGPGYTF.

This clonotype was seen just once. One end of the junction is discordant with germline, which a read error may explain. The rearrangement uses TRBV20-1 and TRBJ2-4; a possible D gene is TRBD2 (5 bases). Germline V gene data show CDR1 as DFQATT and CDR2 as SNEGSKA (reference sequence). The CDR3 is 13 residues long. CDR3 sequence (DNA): TGCAGTGATAGACGGGGAGCCAAAAACATTCAGTACTTC. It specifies CSDRRGAKNIQYF.

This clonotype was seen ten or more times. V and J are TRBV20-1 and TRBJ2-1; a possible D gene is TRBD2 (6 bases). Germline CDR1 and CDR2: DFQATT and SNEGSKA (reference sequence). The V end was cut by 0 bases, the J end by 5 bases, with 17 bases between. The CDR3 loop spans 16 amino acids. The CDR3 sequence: CSARDWVLASNNEQFF. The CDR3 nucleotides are TGCAGTGCTAGAGATTGGGTACTAGCCTCAAACAATGAGCAGTTCTTC.

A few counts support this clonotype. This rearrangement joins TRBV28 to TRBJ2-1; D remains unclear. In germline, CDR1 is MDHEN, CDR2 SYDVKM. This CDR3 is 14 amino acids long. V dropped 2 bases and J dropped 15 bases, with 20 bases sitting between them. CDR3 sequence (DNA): TGTGCCAGCAGTTTAGGTGCCGACACTCAGTCCGGGTTCTTC. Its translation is CASSLGADTQSGFF. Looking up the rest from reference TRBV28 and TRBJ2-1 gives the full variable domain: DVKVTQSSRYLVKRTGEKVFLECVQDMDHENMFWYRQDPGLGLRLIYFSYDVKMKEKGDIPEGYSVSREKKERFSLILESASTNQTSMYLCASSLGADTQSGFFGPGTRLTVL.

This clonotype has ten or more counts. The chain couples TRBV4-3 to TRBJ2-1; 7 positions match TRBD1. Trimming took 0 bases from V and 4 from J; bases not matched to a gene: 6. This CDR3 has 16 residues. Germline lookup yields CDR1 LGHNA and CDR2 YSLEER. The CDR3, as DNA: TGCGCCAGCAGCCAAGATAAAGGGGGCTCTTACAATGAGCAGTTCTTC. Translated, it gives CASSQDKGGSYNEQFF.

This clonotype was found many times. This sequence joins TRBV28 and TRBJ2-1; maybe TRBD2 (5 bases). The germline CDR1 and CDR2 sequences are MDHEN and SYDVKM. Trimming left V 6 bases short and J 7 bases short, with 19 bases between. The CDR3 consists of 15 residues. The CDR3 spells CASRSGAARPNEQFF. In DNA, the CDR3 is TGTGCCAGCAGAAGCGGCGCAGCGAGACCTAATGAGCAGTTCTTC. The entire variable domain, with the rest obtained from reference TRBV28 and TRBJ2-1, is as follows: DVKVTQSSRYLVKRTGEKVFLECVQDMDHENMFWYRQDPGLGLRLIYFSYDVKMKEKGDIPEGYSVSREKKERFSLILESASTNQTSMYLCASRSGAARPNEQFFGPGTRLTVL.

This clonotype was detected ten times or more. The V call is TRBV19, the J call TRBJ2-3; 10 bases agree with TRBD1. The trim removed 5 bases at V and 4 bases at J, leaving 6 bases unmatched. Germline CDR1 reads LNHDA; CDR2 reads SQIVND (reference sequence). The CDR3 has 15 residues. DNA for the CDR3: TGTGCCAGTAGTCAAACCGGGACAGGGGCAGATACGCAGTATTTT. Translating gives CASSQTGTGADTQYF. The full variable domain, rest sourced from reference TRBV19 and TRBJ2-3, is DGGITQSPKYLFRKEGQNVTLSCEQNLNHDAMYWYRQDPGQGLRLIYYSQIVNDFQKGDIAEGYSVSREKKESFPLTVTSAQKNPTAFYLCASSQTGTGADTQYFGPGTRLTVL.

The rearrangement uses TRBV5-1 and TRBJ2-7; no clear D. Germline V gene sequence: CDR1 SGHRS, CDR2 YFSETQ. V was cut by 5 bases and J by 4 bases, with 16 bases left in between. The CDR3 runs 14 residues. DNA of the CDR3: TGCGCCAGCAGGTCTGACTGGGCCGGATACGAGCAGTACTTC. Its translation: CASRSDWAGYEQYF.

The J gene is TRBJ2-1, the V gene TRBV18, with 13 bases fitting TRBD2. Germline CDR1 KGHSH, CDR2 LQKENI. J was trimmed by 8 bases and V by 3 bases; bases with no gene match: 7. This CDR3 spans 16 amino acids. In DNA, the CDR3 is TGTGCCAGCTCACCTTGGACTAGCGGGAGTCGGGATGAGCAGTTCTTC. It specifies CASSPWTSGSRDEQFF. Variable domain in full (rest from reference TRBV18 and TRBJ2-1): NAGVMQNPRHLVRRRGQEARLRCSPMKGHSHVYWYRQLPEEGLKFMVYLQKENIIDESGMPKERFSAEFPKEGPSILRIQQVVRGDSAAYFCASSPWTSGSRDEQFFGPGTRLTVL.

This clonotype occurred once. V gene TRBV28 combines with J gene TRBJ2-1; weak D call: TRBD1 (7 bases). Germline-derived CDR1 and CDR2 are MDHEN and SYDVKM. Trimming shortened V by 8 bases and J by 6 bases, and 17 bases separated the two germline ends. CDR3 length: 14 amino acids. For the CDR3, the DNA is TGTGCCAGCGGACGACAGGGAGGTTTCAATGAGCAGTTCTTC. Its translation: CASGRQGGFNEQFF.

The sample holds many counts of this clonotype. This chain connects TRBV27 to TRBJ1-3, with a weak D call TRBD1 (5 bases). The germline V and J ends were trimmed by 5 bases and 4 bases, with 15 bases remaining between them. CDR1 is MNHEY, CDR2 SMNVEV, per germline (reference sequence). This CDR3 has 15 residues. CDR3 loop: CASSSRKGSGNTIYF. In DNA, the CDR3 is TGTGCCAGCAGTAGCCGGAAGGGGTCCGGAAACACCATATATTTT.

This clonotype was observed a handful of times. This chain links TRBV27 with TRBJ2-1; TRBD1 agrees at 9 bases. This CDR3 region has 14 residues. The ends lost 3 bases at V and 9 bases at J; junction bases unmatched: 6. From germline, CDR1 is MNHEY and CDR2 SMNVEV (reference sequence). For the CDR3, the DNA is TGTGCCAGCAGTTTCACACAGGGGGCAGGTGAGCAGTTCTTC. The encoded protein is CASSFTQGAGEQFF.

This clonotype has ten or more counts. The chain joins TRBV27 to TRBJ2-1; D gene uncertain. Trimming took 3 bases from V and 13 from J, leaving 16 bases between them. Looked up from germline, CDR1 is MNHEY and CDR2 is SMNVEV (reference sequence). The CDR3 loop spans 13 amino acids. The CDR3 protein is CASSFSRVQPQFF. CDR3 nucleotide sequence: TGTGCCAGCAGTTTCTCACGAGTCCAACCCCAGTTCTTC.

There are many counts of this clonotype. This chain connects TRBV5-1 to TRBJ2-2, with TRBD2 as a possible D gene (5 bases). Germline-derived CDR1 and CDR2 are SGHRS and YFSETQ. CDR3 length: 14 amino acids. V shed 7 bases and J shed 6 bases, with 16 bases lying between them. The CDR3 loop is CASWQAGKAGELFF. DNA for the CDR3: TGCGCCAGCTGGCAGGCCGGGAAGGCCGGGGAGCTGTTTTTT.

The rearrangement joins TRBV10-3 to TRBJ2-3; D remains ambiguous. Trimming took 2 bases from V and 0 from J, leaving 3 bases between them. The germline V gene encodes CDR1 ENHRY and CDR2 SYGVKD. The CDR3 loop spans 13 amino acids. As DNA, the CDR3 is TGTGCCATCAGTGAGGGTAGCACAGATACGCAGTATTTT. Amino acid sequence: CAISEGSTDTQYF.

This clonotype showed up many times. CDR3 protein: CASSLVYEGETQYF. CDR3 nucleotide sequence: TGTGCCAGCAGCTTAGTGTATGAGGGAGAGACCCAGTACTTC. This chain links TRBV7-9 with TRBJ2-5; perhaps TRBD2 as D (5 bases). The CDR3 runs 14 residues. Trimming stripped 1 base from V and 4 bases from J, with 10 bases between. The germline CDR1 and CDR2 sequences are SEHNR and FQNEAQ (reference sequence). Full variable domain (rest looked up from reference TRBV7-9 and TRBJ2-5): DTGVSQNPRHKITKRGQNVTFRCDPISEHNRLYWYRQTLGQGPEFLTYFQNEAQLEKSRLLSDRFSAERPKGSFSTLEIQRTEQGDSAMYLCASSLVYEGETQYFGPGTRLLVL.